One TCR beta chain is described in this entry. This sample stems from a study of T-cell memory formation after mild COVID-19. CDR3 length: 12 amino acids. V lost 6 bases to trimming and J lost 3 bases, with 9 bases between them. The germline V gene encodes CDR1 MNHEY and CDR2 SVGAGI. From the 5' RACE reads, TCRdb called clonotypes with MiXCR, one entry per CDR3 protein. The sample lists roughly 610,000 distinct CDR3 sequences, about 18% occurring once. The chain couples TRBV6-5 to TRBJ2-7, with TRBD2 as a possible D gene (5 bases). This TCR came from an adult woman who had mild COVID-19 (a few samples of this study predate the infection). Cell type and time point are not known. Material for sequencing was PBMCs or a T cell subset sorted from them (not recorded which). This CDR3 is CASRARDYEQYF. DNA of the CDR3: TGTGCCAGCAGAGCCCGGGACTACGAGCAGTACTTC.